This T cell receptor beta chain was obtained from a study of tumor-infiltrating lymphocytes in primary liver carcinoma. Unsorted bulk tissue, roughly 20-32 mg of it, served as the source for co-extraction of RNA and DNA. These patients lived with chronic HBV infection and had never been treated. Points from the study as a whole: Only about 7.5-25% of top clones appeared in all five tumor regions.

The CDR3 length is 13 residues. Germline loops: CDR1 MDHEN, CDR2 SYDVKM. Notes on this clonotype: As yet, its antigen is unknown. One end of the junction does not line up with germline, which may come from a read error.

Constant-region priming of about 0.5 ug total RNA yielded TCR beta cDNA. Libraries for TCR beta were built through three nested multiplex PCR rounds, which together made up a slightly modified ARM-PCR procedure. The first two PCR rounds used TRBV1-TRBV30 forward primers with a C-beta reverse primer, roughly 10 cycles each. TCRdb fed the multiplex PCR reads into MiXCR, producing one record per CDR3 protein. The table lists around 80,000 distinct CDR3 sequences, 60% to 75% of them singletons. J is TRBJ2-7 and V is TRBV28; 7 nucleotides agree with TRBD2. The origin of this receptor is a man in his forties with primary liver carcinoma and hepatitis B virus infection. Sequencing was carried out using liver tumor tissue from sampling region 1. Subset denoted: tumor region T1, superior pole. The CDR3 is CTNNGGGSYEKYF. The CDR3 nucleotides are TGTACCAACAACGGTGGCGGGAGTTACGAGAAGTACTTC. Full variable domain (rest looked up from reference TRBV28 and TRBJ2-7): DVKVTQSSRYLVKRTGEKVFLECVQDMDHENMFWYRQDPGLGLRLIYFSYDVKMKEKGDIPEGYSVSREKKERFSLILESASTNQTSMYLCTNNGGGSYEKYFGPGTRLTVT.